This T cell receptor (beta chain) was recorded in a study of T-cell reconstitution after alpha-beta-depleted transplantation in children. For TCRbeta, the library was prepared with unique molecular identifiers. TCRdb re-analysed the PCR reads in MiXCR, keeping a single row per CDR3 protein. The table lists 350,000 to 450,000 distinct CDR3 sequences, 10% to 15% of them singletons. The V gene's germline CDR1 is LGHNA and CDR2 YNFKEQ. V shed 4 bases and J shed 2 bases, with 17 bases lying between them. The CDR3 is 17 residues long. Specimen: PBMCs, collected from the stem cell graft. V gene TRBV4-2 combines with J gene TRBJ1-4; weak D call: TRBD1 (5 bases). This TCR derives from a human donor who donated a stem cell graft to a child with Fanconi anemia. This CDR3 reads CASSRPWGASTNEKLFF. Here the CDR3 DNA reads TGTGCCAGCAGCCGGCCATGGGGCGCATCGACTAATGAAAAACTGTTTTTT.